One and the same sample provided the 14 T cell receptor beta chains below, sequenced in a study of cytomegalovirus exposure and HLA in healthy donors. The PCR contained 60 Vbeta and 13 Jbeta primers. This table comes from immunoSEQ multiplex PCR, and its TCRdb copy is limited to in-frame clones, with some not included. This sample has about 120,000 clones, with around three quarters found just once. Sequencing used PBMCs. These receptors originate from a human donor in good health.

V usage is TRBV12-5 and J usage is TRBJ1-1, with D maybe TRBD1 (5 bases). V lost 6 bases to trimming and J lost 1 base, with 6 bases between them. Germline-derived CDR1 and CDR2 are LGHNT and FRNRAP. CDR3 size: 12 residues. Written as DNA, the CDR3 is TGTGCTAGTGGCAGGGAGAACACTGAAGCTTTCTTT. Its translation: CASGRENTEAFF.

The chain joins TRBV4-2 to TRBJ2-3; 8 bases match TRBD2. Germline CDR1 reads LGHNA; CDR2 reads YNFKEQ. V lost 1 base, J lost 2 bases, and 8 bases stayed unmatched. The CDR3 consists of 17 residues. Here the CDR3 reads CASSQGGGAGDTDTQYF. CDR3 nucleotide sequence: TGTGCCAGCAGCCAAGGGGGAGGAGCGGGAGACACAGATACGCAGTATTTT.

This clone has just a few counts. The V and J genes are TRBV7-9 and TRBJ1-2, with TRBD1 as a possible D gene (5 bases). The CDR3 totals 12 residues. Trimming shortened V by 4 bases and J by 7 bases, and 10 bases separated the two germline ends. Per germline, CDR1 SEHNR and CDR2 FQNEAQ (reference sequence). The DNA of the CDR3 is TGTGCCAGCAGCTCCGGGGGGGGTGGCTACACCTTC. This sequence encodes CASSSGGGGYTF.

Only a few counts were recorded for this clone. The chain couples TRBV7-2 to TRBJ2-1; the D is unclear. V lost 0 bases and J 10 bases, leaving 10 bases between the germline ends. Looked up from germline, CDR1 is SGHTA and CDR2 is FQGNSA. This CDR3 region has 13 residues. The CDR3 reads CASSLAMREEQFF. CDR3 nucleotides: TGTGCCAGCAGCTTAGCCATGCGAGAGGAGCAGTTCTTC.

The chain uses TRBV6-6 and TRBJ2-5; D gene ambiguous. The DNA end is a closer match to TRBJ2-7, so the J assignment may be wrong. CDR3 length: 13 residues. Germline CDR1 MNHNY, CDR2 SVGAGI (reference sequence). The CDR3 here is CASSHGYSYEQYF. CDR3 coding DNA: TGTGCCAGCAGTCACGGTTACTCCTACGAGCAGTACTTC.

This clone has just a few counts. The CDR3 region is CASSLRRGTGNTIYF. CDR3 DNA sequence: TGCGCCAGCAGCTTGCGCCGAGGGACTGGAAACACCATATATTTT. V and J are TRBV5-1 and TRBJ1-3; D gene uncertain. This CDR3 has 15 amino acids. Germline CDR1 and CDR2: SGHRS and YFSETQ. V was clipped by 1 base and J by 2 bases, with 10 bases between them.

CDR3 region: CATSRGGPDTGELFF. The CDR3 DNA is TGTGCCACCAGCAGAGGCGGGCCGGATACCGGGGAGCTGTTTTTT. This sequence joins TRBV15 and TRBJ2-2; maybe TRBD2 (5 bases). The germline gives CDR1 LNHNV, CDR2 YYDKDF (reference sequence). This CDR3 spans 15 amino acids. Trimming cost V 1 base and J 5 bases, with 11 bases left between them.

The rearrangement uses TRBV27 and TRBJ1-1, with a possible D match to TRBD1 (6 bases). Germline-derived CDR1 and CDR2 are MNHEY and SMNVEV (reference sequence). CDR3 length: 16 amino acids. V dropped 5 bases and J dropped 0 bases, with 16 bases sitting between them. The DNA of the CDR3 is TGTGCCAGCAGTCGCCTGCGGGGGCCCCTGAACACTGAAGCTTTCTTT. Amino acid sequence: CASSRLRGPLNTEAFF.

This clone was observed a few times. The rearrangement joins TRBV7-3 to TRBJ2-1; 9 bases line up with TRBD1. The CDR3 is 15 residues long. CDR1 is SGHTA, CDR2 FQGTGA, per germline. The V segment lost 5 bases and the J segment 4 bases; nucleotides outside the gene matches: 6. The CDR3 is CASSRTGDGYNEQFF. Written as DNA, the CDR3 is TGTGCCAGCAGCCGGACAGGGGACGGATACAATGAGCAGTTCTTC.

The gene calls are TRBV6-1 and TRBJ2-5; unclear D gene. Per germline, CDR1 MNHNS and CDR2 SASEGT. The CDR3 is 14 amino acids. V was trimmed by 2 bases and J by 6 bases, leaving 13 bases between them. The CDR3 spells CASSEWSKKKTQYF. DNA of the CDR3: TGTGCCAGCAGTGAATGGAGTAAGAAAAAGACCCAGTACTTC.

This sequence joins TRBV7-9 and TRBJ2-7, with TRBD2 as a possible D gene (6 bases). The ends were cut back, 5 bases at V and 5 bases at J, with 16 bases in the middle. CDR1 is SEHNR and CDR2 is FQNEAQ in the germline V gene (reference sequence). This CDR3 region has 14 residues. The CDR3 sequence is CASSPGSGWDEQYF. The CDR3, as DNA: TGTGCCAGCAGCCCCGGGAGTGGGTGGGACGAGCAGTACTTC.

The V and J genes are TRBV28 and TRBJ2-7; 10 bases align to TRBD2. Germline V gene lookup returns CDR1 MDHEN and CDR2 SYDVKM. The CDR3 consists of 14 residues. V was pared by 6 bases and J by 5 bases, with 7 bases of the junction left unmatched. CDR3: CASRSSGRLHEQYF. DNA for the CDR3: TGTGCCAGCAGGAGTAGCGGGAGGCTCCACGAGCAGTACTTC.

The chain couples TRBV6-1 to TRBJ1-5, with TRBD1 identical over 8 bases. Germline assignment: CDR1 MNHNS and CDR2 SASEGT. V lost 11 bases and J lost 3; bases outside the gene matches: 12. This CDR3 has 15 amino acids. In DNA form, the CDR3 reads TGTGCCGCTCTCTCCCAGACAGGGGTCAATCAGCCCCAGCATTTT. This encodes CAALSQTGVNQPQHF.

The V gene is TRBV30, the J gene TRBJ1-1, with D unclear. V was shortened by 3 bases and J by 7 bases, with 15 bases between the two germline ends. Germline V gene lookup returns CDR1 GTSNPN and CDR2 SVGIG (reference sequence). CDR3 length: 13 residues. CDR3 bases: TGTGCCTGGAGCGTGACTTGGTGGAGTGAAGCTTTCTTT. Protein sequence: CAWSVTWWSEAFF.